These 13 T cell receptor beta chains were all obtained from the same sample, sequenced in a study of control samples from healthy donors and cancer patients. Measured with immunoSEQ multiplex PCR; TCRdb has only the in-frame clones, and not every one. The repertoire holds 150,000 to 200,000 clones, 94% seen once, with around 1.3% in the top ten. The sample was blood. The receptors come from a woman younger than 35 in good health.

The chain couples TRBV10-2 to TRBJ2-5; D unresolved. The germline gives CDR1 WSHSY, CDR2 SAAADI. Trimming removed 3 bases at V and 7 bases at J, with 12 bases between. The CDR3 is 13 amino acids. The CDR3 region is CASSDRPRATQYF. As DNA, the CDR3 is TGCGCCAGCAGTGACAGACCCAGAGCGACCCAGTACTTC.

In DNA form, the CDR3 reads TGTGCCAGCTCACCACCGGGACAGCAGAACACTGAAGCTTTCTTT. Its protein product is CASSPPGQQNTEAFF. The V call is TRBV18, the J call TRBJ1-1, with TRBD1 matching 7 bases. CDR3 size: 15 residues. Germline-derived CDR1 and CDR2 are KGHSH and LQKENI. V was pared by 0 bases and J by 1 base, with 2 bases of the junction left unmatched.

In this sample, this clone turned up once. V usage is TRBV19 and J usage is TRBJ1-4, with 7 bases identical to TRBD1. The length of the CDR3 is 13 residues. V lost 10 bases to trimming and J lost 8 bases; unmatched junction nucleotides: 10. Germline CDR1 LNHDA, CDR2 SQIVND (reference sequence). The CDR3 sequence: CATSFDRAEKLFF. CDR3 nucleotides: TGTGCCACCTCCTTCGACAGGGCGGAAAAACTGTTTTTT.

The chain links TRBV27 to TRBJ2-1, with D possibly matching TRBD2 (6 bases). V was trimmed by 5 bases and J by 9 bases, leaving 17 bases between them. The length of the CDR3 is 14 residues. Germline V gives CDR1 MNHEY, CDR2 SMNVEV (reference sequence). The CDR3 sequence: CASSRRALGGEQFF. CDR3 nucleotide sequence: TGTGCCAGCAGTCGACGGGCCCTGGGAGGTGAGCAGTTCTTC.

The CDR3 loop is CASNRAGDSMRGYTF. CDR3 sequence (DNA): TGTGCCAGCAACCGGGCGGGGGACTCCATGCGGGGCTACACCTTC. The chain carries TRBV4-2 and TRBJ1-2, with D perhaps matching TRBD1 (5 bases). V was shortened by 7 bases and J by 8 bases, with 23 bases between the two germline ends. Germline V gene sequence: CDR1 LGHNA, CDR2 YNFKEQ. The CDR3 is 15 amino acids.

The V gene is TRBV11-2, the J gene TRBJ1-3, with D unresolved. Trimming took 0 bases from V and 5 from J, leaving 17 bases between them. The CDR3 covers 17 residues. Per germline, CDR1 SGHAT and CDR2 FQNNGV. CDR3: CASSLEGFLTPRNTIYF. The CDR3 DNA reads TGTGCCAGCAGCTTAGAGGGCTTTTTGACCCCGAGAAACACCATATATTTT.

The chain has TRBV28 and TRBJ1-1; perhaps TRBD1 as D (5 bases). V shed 6 bases and J shed 3 bases, with 11 bases lying between them. CDR3 length: 13 amino acids. Germline CDR1 MDHEN, CDR2 SYDVKM. DNA of the CDR3: TGTGCCAGCAGGGCAGGGCTCGACACTGAAGCTTTCTTT. As protein: CASRAGLDTEAFF. Full variable domain (outside the CDR3, taken from reference TRBV28 and TRBJ1-1): DVKVTQSSRYLVKRTGEKVFLECVQDMDHENMFWYRQDPGLGLRLIYFSYDVKMKEKGDIPEGYSVSREKKERFSLILESASTNQTSMYLCASRAGLDTEAFFGQGTRLTVV.

V and J are TRBV23-1 and TRBJ1-3, with 8 positions matching TRBD1. TRBV23-1 is assigned to the ORF class and has an uncertain function. There are 17 residues in the CDR3. Trimming took 3 bases from V and 4 from J; bases not matched to a gene: 11. The CDR3 here is CASSQSNHRGIGNTIYF. CDR3 sequence (DNA): TGCGCCAGCAGTCAGTCCAACCACAGGGGGATAGGAAACACCATATATTTT.

The chain uses TRBV9 and TRBJ1-3, with D perhaps TRBD1 (6 bases). Germline values: CDR1 SGDLS, CDR2 YYNGEE. The CDR3 length is 14 residues. Trimming removed 3 bases from V and 11 bases from J, with 18 bases in between. CDR3 bases: TGTGCCAGCAGCGCCCAAACTGGGGGCGCTTCCATATATTTT. Encoded protein: CASSAQTGGASIYF.

The chain uses TRBV19 and TRBJ1-6; the D gene is possibly TRBD1 (5 bases). V was cut by 4 bases and J by 15 bases, with 19 bases left in between. There are 14 residues in the CDR3. Germline lookup yields CDR1 LNHDA and CDR2 SQIVND (reference sequence). CDR3 sequence: CASSTTGTHLVLHF. Here the CDR3 DNA reads TGTGCCAGTAGTACAACCGGGACCCACTTAGTCCTCCACTTT. The variable domain in full, with the rest retrieved from reference TRBV19 and TRBJ1-6, is DGGITQSPKYLFRKEGQNVTLSCEQNLNHDAMYWYRQDPGQGLRLIYYSQIVNDFQKGDIAEGYSVSREKKESFPLTVTSAQKNPTAFYLCASSTTGTHLVLHFGNGTRLTVT.

The V gene is TRBV10-2, the J gene TRBJ1-1, with D possibly TRBD1 on 5 matching bases. Germline loops: CDR1 WSHSY, CDR2 SAAADI. With 2 bases removed from V and 1 base from J, the gap between germline ends came to 8 bases. The CDR3 is 14 residues long. The CDR3 region has the DNA TGCGCCAGCAGTGAGCTGGACAAGAACACTGAAGCTTTCTTT. This translates into CASSELDKNTEAFF.

This clone was detected only a few times. The chain has TRBV6-2 or TRBV6-3 and TRBJ2-5, with D perhaps given as TRBD1 or TRBD2 (5 bases each). The CDR3 runs to 15 residues. Germline CDR1 is MNHEY and CDR2 is SVGEGT. With 4 bases removed from V and 5 bases from J, the gap between germline ends came to 17 bases. CDR3 in amino acids: CASSLVGPWGETQYF. For the CDR3, the DNA is TGTGCCAGCAGTTTAGTGGGCCCCTGGGGGGAGACCCAGTACTTC.

This chain connects TRBV7-2 to TRBJ1-3, with D tentatively TRBD1 (6 bases). The CDR3 covers 19 residues. Germline V gives CDR1 SGHTA, CDR2 FQGNSA. Trimming took off 1 base at V and 0 bases at J, with 19 bases between the two ends. CDR3 protein: CASSLDWLSRGYSGNTIYF. CDR3 nucleotides: TGTGCCAGCAGCTTAGATTGGCTGAGCAGGGGCTACTCTGGAAACACCATATATTTT.